This T cell receptor (beta chain) stems from a study of CD8 T cells in ankylosing spondylitis. Overall study results and limits: Reports say disease-linked clones showed up significantly more in matched ankylosing spondylitis synovial fluid. Eight or nine highly homologous variants formed a TCR beta motif that appeared characteristic of ankylosing spondylitis blood.

A single record per CDR3 protein comes from TCRdb applying MiXCR to the 5' RACE reads. The data show 400,000 to 450,000 distinct CDR3 sequences, roughly 18% seen once. The table lists this clonotype with a few counts. Its target is not known. V lost 8 bases and J lost 5; bases outside the gene matches: 12. CDR3 length: 16 residues. Germline CDR1 KGHDR, CDR2 SFDVKD. This TCR came from a male donor with ankylosing spondylitis. This chain joins TRBV24-1 and TRBJ2-1, with 9 bases lining up with TRBD1. Sequenced material: blood, either unsorted or a sorted T cell fraction (not recorded which). CDR3 in DNA: TGTGCCACCACCATATCCGGGACAGGGATCAACAATGAGCAGTTCTTC. Translated: CATTISGTGINNEQFF.